The sequence of this TCR beta chain was determined in a study of tumor-infiltrating lymphocytes in primary liver carcinoma. From roughly 18-30 mg of unsorted bulk tissue, DNA and RNA were co-extracted together. A constant-region primer served to make TCR beta cDNA from approximately 490 ng total RNA. Sequencing libraries for TCR beta derived from three nested multiplex PCR rounds that used slightly modified ARM-PCR. Investigators reported that the first two PCR rounds, at roughly 10 cycles each, used TRBV1-TRBV30 forward primers with a C-beta reverse primer. TCRdb processed the multiplex PCR reads anew with MiXCR; each CDR3 protein has one entry. The sample carries about 78,000 distinct CDR3 sequences, 71% recorded once. On this clonotype itself: The CDR3 ends on some other residue instead of the conserved phenylalanine or tryptophan, so this is likely a read error.

The V end was cut by 2 bases, the J end by 6 bases, with 23 bases between. The germline CDR1 and CDR2 sequences are ENHRY and SYGVKD. The CDR3 has 18 residues. This sequence originates from a woman aged 60-75 years with primary liver carcinoma and hepatitis B virus infection. Sequenced input: liver tumor tissue from sampling region 4. As for subset: tumor region T4, right-lateral pole. The chain uses TRBV10-3 and TRBJ1-5; D possibly corresponds to TRBD1 (5 bases). CDR3 bases: TGTGCCATCAGTGAGGGGTTCCAGTGGGGGACGGGGGGTCAGCCCCAGCATTAT. It encodes CAISEGFQWGTGGQPQHY.